Listed below are T cell receptor beta chains from one sample, sequenced in a study of Graves' ophthalmopathy and Graves' hyperthyroidism. In TCRdb, the multiplex PCR reads were re-called with MiXCR into one record per CDR3 protein. Among 340,000 or so distinct CDR3 sequences listed, about 17% were seen once. Sequenced: peripheral blood. These receptors were collected from an adult man with Graves' ophthalmopathy. Both conserved end residues are part of each CDR3. A D gene is named only where the DNA matches it firmly. Size is stated for part of the rows, as once, few or many counts, or as a class when the clone is expanded.

J gene: TRBJ2-5; D gene: NA; V gene: TRBV20-1; clone size: many; CDR3 protein: CSARDPAEAQETQYF; CDR3 DNA: TGCAGTGCTAGAGATCCAGCGGAGGCGCAAGAGACCCAGTACTTC
J gene: TRBJ1-1; D gene: TRBD1; V gene: TRBV12-3/TRBV12-4; clone size: many; CDR3 protein: CASSFQGALNTEAFF; CDR3 DNA: TGTGCCAGCAGTTTTCAGGGGGCCCTGAACACTGAAGCTTTCTTT
J gene: TRBJ1-1; D gene: NA; V gene: TRBV6-2/TRBV6-3; clone size: few; CDR3 protein: CASSYRSAPGSEAFF; CDR3 DNA: TGTGCCAGCAGTTACCGGTCAGCACCTGGAAGTGAAGCTTTCTTT
J gene: TRBJ1-1; D gene: TRBD1; V gene: TRBV7-9; clone size: many; CDR3 protein: CASSFVTGRTEAFF; CDR3 DNA: TGTGCCAGCAGCTTCGTGACAGGGCGGACTGAAGCTTTCTTT
J gene: TRBJ2-7; D gene: NA; V gene: TRBV9; clone size: many; CDR3 protein: CASSVGWAGYEQYF; CDR3 DNA: TGTGCCAGCAGCGTAGGGTGGGCCGGCTACGAGCAGTACTTC
J gene: TRBJ2-7; D gene: NA; V gene: TRBV14; clone size: many; CDR3 protein: CASSQALSYEQYF; CDR3 DNA: TGTGCCAGCAGCCAAGCACTCTCCTACGAGCAGTACTTC
J gene: TRBJ1-6; D gene: TRBD1; V gene: TRBV6-2/TRBV6-3; clone size: NA; CDR3 protein: CASREDRGRGPDNSPLHF; CDR3 DNA: TGTGCCAGCAGAGAGGACAGGGGCAGAGGACCAGATAATTCACCCCTCCACTTT
J gene: TRBJ1-1; D gene: NA; V gene: TRBV19; clone size: many; CDR3 protein: CASSIGGFTEAFF; CDR3 DNA: TGTGCCAGTAGTATCGGGGGCTTCACTGAAGCTTTCTTT
J gene: TRBJ2-7; D gene: NA; V gene: TRBV29-1; clone size: many; CDR3 protein: CSVGLSAYEQYF; CDR3 DNA: TGCAGCGTTGGCCTCTCCGCCTACGAGCAGTACTTC
J gene: TRBJ1-1; D gene: NA; V gene: TRBV28; clone size: many; CDR3 protein: CATYEGRAFF; CDR3 DNA: TGTGCCACCTACGAGGGGAGAGCTTTCTTT
J gene: TRBJ2-5; D gene: TRBD2; V gene: TRBV7-9; clone size: many; CDR3 protein: CASSPTERGGGETQYF; CDR3 DNA: TGTGCCAGCAGCCCGACGGAGCGGGGGGGCGGTGAGACCCAGTACTTC
J gene: TRBJ2-7; D gene: TRBD2; V gene: TRBV4-2; clone size: many; CDR3 protein: CASSPQWGLAGGEQYF; CDR3 DNA: TGTGCCAGCAGCCCTCAATGGGGACTAGCGGGAGGAGAGCAGTACTTC
J gene: TRBJ1-2; D gene: TRBD1; V gene: TRBV6-8; clone size: many; CDR3 protein: CASSPPQGARGYGYTF; CDR3 DNA: TGTGCCAGCAGTCCTCCCCAGGGGGCACGAGGCTATGGCTACACCTTC
J gene: TRBJ1-1; D gene: NA; V gene: TRBV5-1; clone size: NA; CDR3 protein: CASRLGGIEDYTEAFF; CDR3 DNA: TGCGCCAGCAGATTGGGGGGGATCGAAGATTACACTGAAGCTTTCTTT
J gene: TRBJ1-2; D gene: NA; V gene: TRBV12-3/TRBV12-4; clone size: NA; CDR3 protein: CASSLSLHYGYTF; CDR3 DNA: TGTGCCAGCAGTCTATCGCTACACTATGGCTACACCTTC
J gene: TRBJ2-7; D gene: NA; V gene: TRBV6-2/TRBV6-3; clone size: few; CDR3 protein: CASSHAWGAYEQYF; CDR3 DNA: TGTGCCAGCAGCCACGCCTGGGGCGCCTACGAGCAGTACTTC
J gene: TRBJ2-5; D gene: NA; V gene: TRBV20-1; clone size: many; CDR3 protein: CSAPPGGREAQYF; CDR3 DNA: TGCAGCGCACCCCCAGGGGGGCGGGAGGCCCAGTACTTC
J gene: TRBJ1-3; D gene: NA; V gene: TRBV3-1; clone size: many; CDR3 protein: CASSQVDQRVSGNTIYF; CDR3 DNA: TGTGCCAGCAGCCAAGTAGACCAGAGGGTCTCTGGAAACACCATATATTTT
J gene: TRBJ1-2; D gene: NA; V gene: TRBV12-3/TRBV12-4; clone size: NA; CDR3 protein: CASSLVARASYGYTF; CDR3 DNA: TGTGCCAGCAGTTTAGTTGCCAGGGCTAGCTATGGCTACACCTTC
J gene: TRBJ1-2; D gene: TRBD1; V gene: TRBV6-5; clone size: many; CDR3 protein: CASHGTGANAGYTF; CDR3 DNA: TGTGCCAGCCACGGGACAGGGGCCAATGCTGGCTACACCTTC
J gene: TRBJ2-2; D gene: NA; V gene: TRBV5-1; clone size: many; CDR3 protein: CASSPGLMNTGELFF; CDR3 DNA: TGCGCCAGCAGCCCGGGACTGATGAACACCGGGGAGCTGTTTTTT
J gene: TRBJ1-1; D gene: NA; V gene: TRBV20-1; clone size: many; CDR3 protein: CSARALRAIQLNTEAFF; CDR3 DNA: TGCAGTGCTAGAGCTCTCAGGGCCATACAGCTGAACACTGAAGCTTTCTTT
J gene: TRBJ1-5; D gene: TRBD1; V gene: TRBV20-1; clone size: many; CDR3 protein: CSARGQGVGQPQHF; CDR3 DNA: TGCAGTGCTAGAGGACAGGGAGTCGGGCAGCCCCAGCATTTT
J gene: TRBJ2-4; D gene: TRBD1; V gene: TRBV6-2/TRBV6-3; clone size: many; CDR3 protein: CASTEDRINIQYF; CDR3 DNA: TGTGCCAGCACCGAGGACAGGATCAACATTCAGTACTTC
J gene: TRBJ2-7; D gene: TRBD2; V gene: TRBV5-1; clone size: many; CDR3 protein: CASSSPTTGLAAYEQYF; CDR3 DNA: TGCGCCAGCAGCTCACCAACAACGGGACTAGCGGCCTACGAGCAGTACTTC
J gene: TRBJ1-6; D gene: NA; V gene: TRBV4-3; clone size: many; CDR3 protein: CASSQGGGRGSSPLHF; CDR3 DNA: TGCGCCAGCAGCCAAGGTGGGGGACGAGGAAGTTCACCCCTCCACTTT
J gene: TRBJ1-5; D gene: NA; V gene: TRBV6-2/TRBV6-3; clone size: NA; CDR3 protein: CASSYPSGGQPQHF; CDR3 DNA: TGTGCCAGCAGTTACCCGAGTGGGGGGCAGCCCCAGCATTTT
J gene: TRBJ2-6; D gene: TRBD1; V gene: TRBV6-1; clone size: NA; CDR3 protein: CASGQGAGANVLTF; CDR3 DNA: TGTGCCAGCGGACAGGGGGCTGGGGCCAACGTCCTGACTTTC
J gene: TRBJ1-2; D gene: NA; V gene: TRBV28; clone size: many; CDR3 protein: CASRPGAAGTGGYTF; CDR3 DNA: TGTGCCAGCAGACCTGGGGCAGCGGGGACCGGGGGCTACACCTTC
J gene: TRBJ2-7; D gene: NA; V gene: TRBV9; clone size: many; CDR3 protein: CASHWGGGQYF; CDR3 DNA: TGTGCCAGCCACTGGGGGGGGGGCCAGTACTTC
J gene: TRBJ2-7; D gene: NA; V gene: TRBV4-1; clone size: many; CDR3 protein: CASSQERTDPYEQYF; CDR3 DNA: TGCGCCAGCAGCCAAGAGCGAACGGACCCCTACGAGCAGTACTTC
J gene: TRBJ1-5; D gene: TRBD1; V gene: TRBV6-4; clone size: many; CDR3 protein: CASSGVGQGGFYSNQPQHF; CDR3 DNA: TGTGCCAGCAGTGGCGTGGGACAGGGGGGCTTTTATAGCAATCAGCCCCAGCATTTT
J gene: TRBJ2-5; D gene: TRBD2; V gene: TRBV7-7; clone size: NA; CDR3 protein: CASSLARGFEGVDETQYF; CDR3 DNA: TGTGCTAGCAGCTTAGCGCGGGGGTTTGAGGGAGTCGACGAGACCCAGTACTTC
J gene: TRBJ1-2; D gene: TRBD1; V gene: TRBV6-2/TRBV6-3; clone size: many; CDR3 protein: CASSTRDRAGSEGYTF; CDR3 DNA: TGTGCCAGCAGCACCCGGGACAGGGCTGGATCGGAAGGCTACACCTTC
J gene: TRBJ2-7; D gene: TRBD2; V gene: TRBV28; clone size: many; CDR3 protein: CASSGAGAYEQYF; CDR3 DNA: TGTGCCAGCAGTGGAGCGGGGGCCTACGAGCAGTACTTC
J gene: TRBJ2-7; D gene: NA; V gene: TRBV11-3; clone size: NA; CDR3 protein: CASTDGLPREQYF; CDR3 DNA: TGTGCCAGCACCGACGGACTGCCTAGGGAGCAGTACTTC
J gene: TRBJ2-5; D gene: NA; V gene: TRBV4-1; clone size: many; CDR3 protein: CASSPRVYGGTQYF; CDR3 DNA: TGCGCCAGCAGCCCCAGGGTCTACGGTGGGACCCAGTACTTC
J gene: TRBJ1-5; D gene: TRBD1; V gene: TRBV2; clone size: NA; CDR3 protein: CASRETGGGGNQPQHF; CDR3 DNA: TGTGCCAGCAGGGAGACAGGGGGCGGAGGCAATCAGCCCCAGCATTTT
J gene: TRBJ2-7; D gene: NA; V gene: TRBV10-2; clone size: NA; CDR3 protein: CASSRRDSYEQYF; CDR3 DNA: TGCGCCAGTTCTCGGCGGGATTCCTACGAGCAGTACTTC
J gene: TRBJ2-7; D gene: TRBD1; V gene: TRBV27; clone size: many; CDR3 protein: CASSLRDRGHEQYF; CDR3 DNA: TGTGCCAGCAGTTTGCGGGACAGGGGCCACGAGCAGTACTTC
J gene: TRBJ2-5; D gene: TRBD2; V gene: TRBV30; clone size: many; CDR3 protein: CAWSVQRGGETQYF; CDR3 DNA: TGTGCCTGGAGTGTACAGCGGGGGGGAGAGACCCAGTACTTC